Below, 28 T cell receptor beta chains from the same sample are listed, as sequenced in a study of T cell repertoires in cytomegalovirus infection. TCRdb independently ran MiXCR on the reads; one entry per CDR3 protein. The repertoire has roughly 500,000 distinct CDR3 sequences, approximately 16% of them found once; the top ten carry more than 20%. Sample: CD8+ T cells from PBMCs. The receptors were gathered from a human donor in good health (CMV status not recorded). Some clones in this sample may be carry-over from other donors' samples.

This chain uses TRBV20-1 with TRBJ2-5, with a weak D call TRBD2 (6 bases). V shed 1 base and J shed 4 bases, with 16 bases lying between them. The CDR3 consists of 15 residues. Germline values: CDR1 DFQATT, CDR2 SNEGSKA (reference sequence). The CDR3 loop is CSARVRGLGPETQYF. CDR3 bases: TGCAGTGCTAGAGTTCGGGGACTGGGGCCAGAGACCCAGTACTTC.

This clonotype was counted only a few times. The chain joins TRBV2 to TRBJ1-5; D uncertain. CDR3 length equals 14 residues. V lost 4 bases and J 4 bases, leaving 11 bases between the germline ends. Germline CDR1 and CDR2: SNHLY and FYNNEI. CDR3 coding DNA: TGTGCCAGCAGTGGGACCAGTGGGAATCAGCCCCAGCATTTT. Protein product: CASSGTSGNQPQHF.

This clonotype was observed at least ten times. This rearrangement joins TRBV12-5 to TRBJ2-7; D gene unclear. Germline V gives CDR1 LGHNT, CDR2 FRNRAP. Deletions cut 0 bases from V and 3 bases from J, with 12 bases between. This CDR3 has 15 residues. This CDR3 is CASGLVLGRFYEQYF. The CDR3 nucleotides read TGTGCTAGTGGTTTGGTACTCGGCAGATTCTACGAGCAGTACTTC.

With respect to this clonotype: Being one base from a much bigger clone, this may be a read error. The chain has TRBV2 and TRBJ2-7, with 9 bases lining up with TRBD1. Germline CDR1 and CDR2: SNHLY and FYNNEI. The CDR3 contains 14 residues. Trimming at V came to 4 bases and at J to 3 bases, leaving 4 bases not matched to a gene. The DNA of the CDR3 is TGTGCCAGCAGTGTAGGGACAGGGTTCTACGAGCAGTACTTC. It encodes CASSVGTGFYEQYF.

Ten or more counts support this clonotype. V gene TRBV10-3 combines with J gene TRBJ2-7; weak D call: TRBD1 (5 bases). Germline V gene lookup returns CDR1 ENHRY and CDR2 SYGVKD. This CDR3 contains 13 residues. With 0 bases removed from V and 6 bases from J, the gap between germline ends came to 9 bases. The CDR3 reads CAISESLGVEQYF. CDR3 bases: TGTGCCATCAGTGAGTCGTTAGGGGTCGAGCAGTACTTC.

This clonotype occurred many times. The chain recombines TRBV11-2 with TRBJ1-3; D might be TRBD1 (5 bases). This CDR3 has 12 residues. Germline V gives CDR1 SGHAT, CDR2 FQNNGV. Trimming left V 3 bases short and J 8 bases short, with 8 bases between. The CDR3 DNA follows: TGTGCCAGCAGCTTCGGGGGATACACCATATATTTT. Translated: CASSFGGYTIYF. Complete variable domain (other parts from reference TRBV11-2 and TRBJ1-3): EAGVAQSPRYKIIEKRQSVAFWCNPISGHATLYWYQQILGQGPKLLIQFQNNGVVDDSQLPKDRFSAERLKGVDSTLKIQPAKLEDSAVYLCASSFGGYTIYFGEGSWLTVV.

In the case of this clonotype: The CDR3 carries no conserved terminal phenylalanine or tryptophan, so it likely arises from a read error. This chain links TRBV3-1 with TRBJ2-4; D unresolved. The germline V and J ends were trimmed by 0 bases and 0 bases, with 6 bases remaining between them. This CDR3 comprises 15 residues. CDR1 is LGHDT, CDR2 YNNKEL, per germline (reference sequence). CDR3 amino acids: CASSQDGLAKNIQYL. The CDR3 region has the DNA TGTGCCAGCAGCCAAGATGGGTTAGCCAAAAACATTCAGTACTTA.

This clonotype was observed at least ten times. CDR3 loop: CASSQDIVSGGAGNEQFF. CDR3 sequence (DNA): TGTGCCAGCAGCCAAGACATTGTAAGCGGGGGGGCCGGCAATGAGCAGTTCTTC. The gene calls are TRBV14 and TRBJ2-1, with 10 bases that match TRBD2. The V segment lost 0 bases and the J segment 6 bases; nucleotides outside the gene matches: 11. The CDR3 runs to 18 residues. Germline V gene lookup returns CDR1 SGHDN and CDR2 FVKESK. Complete variable domain (other parts from reference TRBV14 and TRBJ2-1): EAGVTQFPSHSVIEKGQTVTLRCDPISGHDNLYWYRRVMGKEIKFLLHFVKESKQDESGMPNNRFLAERTGGTYSTLKVQPAELEDSGVYFCASSQDIVSGGAGNEQFFGPGTRLTVL.

This clonotype was seen at least ten times. V usage is TRBV7-6 and J usage is TRBJ2-1; possible D gene TRBD2, 5 bases. Trimming removed 5 bases from V and 4 bases from J, with 15 bases in between. CDR1 is SGHVS and CDR2 is FNYEAQ in the germline V gene. The CDR3 sequence is 15 residues long. CDR3 region: CASSPGLAEYNEQFF. The CDR3 nucleotides read TGTGCCAGCAGCCCCGGACTGGCGGAGTACAATGAGCAGTTCTTC.

This clonotype showed up many times. The chain carries TRBV7-9 and TRBJ2-7; TRBD1 might be the D (6 bases). The CDR3 loop spans 13 amino acids. Germline V lookup: CDR1 SEHNR, CDR2 FQNEAQ (reference sequence). With 5 bases removed from V and 5 bases from J, the gap between germline ends came to 13 bases. CDR3 in amino acids: CASSTDRRDEQYF. The CDR3 bases are TGTGCCAGCAGCACCGACAGGCGCGACGAGCAGTACTTC.

The CDR3 DNA follows: TGTGCCAGCAGTTACTCTGGGACGGGAAACACTGAAGCTTTCTTT. This sequence encodes CASSYSGTGNTEAFF. The chain has TRBV6-6 and TRBJ1-1; TRBD1 is a possible D gene (5 bases). The germline CDR1 and CDR2 sequences are MNHNY and SVGAGI (reference sequence). CDR3 length equals 15 residues. Trimming removed 0 bases from V and 2 bases from J, with 10 bases in between.

This clonotype was picked up many times. The V gene is TRBV6-6, the J gene TRBJ1-2; D is perhaps TRBD1 (6 bases). The V and J ends lost 2 bases and 4 bases respectively, with 20 bases between them. Germline assignment: CDR1 MNHNY and CDR2 SVGAGI (reference sequence). CDR3 length equals 17 residues. CDR3 sequence: CASSYLGTPGGIYGYTF. DNA for the CDR3: TGTGCCAGCAGTTACCTCGGGACACCGGGTGGCATCTATGGCTACACCTTC.

The chain carries TRBV9 and TRBJ1-1; 7 bases are shared with TRBD1. Unmatched junction bases numbered 6, after V lost 3 bases and J lost 4 bases. This CDR3 has 14 amino acids. CDR1 and CDR2 (germline): SGDLS, YYNGEE. The CDR3 bases are TGTGCCAGCAGCGGGGGACAGAGACCCACTGAAGCTTTCTTT. The encoded protein is CASSGGQRPTEAFF.

This clonotype has a count of ten or more. The chain recombines TRBV7-6 with TRBJ2-7, with D maybe TRBD1 (6 bases). The CDR3 covers 17 residues. Per the germline V gene, CDR1 is SGHVS and CDR2 is FNYEAQ. Deletions cut 2 bases from V and 3 bases from J, with 20 bases between. The CDR3 reads CASSLSTSQGSNYEQYF. The DNA of the CDR3 is TGTGCCAGCAGCTTATCGACATCACAGGGCTCTAACTACGAGCAGTACTTC.

This clonotype turned up a few times. The chain links TRBV10-2 to TRBJ2-7; a weak D match, TRBD1 (6 bases). The CDR3 totals 14 residues. From germline, CDR1 is WSHSY and CDR2 SAAADI. The germline V and J ends were trimmed by 6 bases and 2 bases, with 14 bases remaining between them. The CDR3 here is CASSLPGAPYEQYF. The CDR3 DNA follows: TGCGCCAGCAGCCTCCCAGGGGCGCCCTACGAGCAGTACTTC.

This clonotype appeared a few times. The chain has TRBV9 and TRBJ1-2, with 9 positions matching TRBD1. Germline V gene data show CDR1 as SGDLS and CDR2 as YYNGEE. V was pared by 3 bases and J by 6 bases, with 3 bases of the junction left unmatched. The CDR3 length is 13 residues. The CDR3 DNA reads as TGTGCCAGCAGCGCTGACAGGGGGAATGGCTACACCTTC. Translation gives CASSADRGNGYTF.

The V call is TRBV28, the J call TRBJ1-2; 10 bases align to TRBD1. The germline gives CDR1 MDHEN, CDR2 SYDVKM. The CDR3 extends over 15 amino acids. Germline trimming cut 6 bases from V and 4 bases from J; bases unmatched to any gene: 8. The CDR3: CASSPTGGYLYGYTF. CDR3 nucleotide sequence: TGTGCCAGCAGCCCGACAGGGGGCTATCTCTATGGCTACACCTTC.

This clonotype was seen many times. The genes are TRBV28 and TRBJ2-3; D is unresolved. This CDR3 contains 19 residues. Germline CDR1 and CDR2: MDHEN and SYDVKM. V dropped 5 bases and J dropped 0 bases, with 24 bases sitting between them. CDR3 coding DNA: TGTGCCAGCAGTCTTCGTCGTCAGGCGGCCCTGTCCAGCACAGATACGCAGTATTTT. Amino acids: CASSLRRQAALSSTDTQYF.

The rearrangement uses TRBV19 and TRBJ2-3, with D maybe TRBD1 (6 bases). V was shortened by 7 bases and J by 3 bases, with 11 bases between the two germline ends. There are 13 residues in the CDR3. Germline V gives CDR1 LNHDA, CDR2 SQIVND (reference sequence). CDR3 sequence reads: CASNRDLTDTQYF. CDR3 nucleotide sequence: TGTGCCAGTAACAGGGATTTAACAGATACGCAGTATTTT.

Only a few counts were recorded for this clonotype. The rearrangement joins TRBV6-6 to TRBJ1-2; tentative D call: TRBD1 (6 bases). CDR3 length equals 13 residues. The germline gives CDR1 MNHNY, CDR2 SVGAGI (reference sequence). V was shortened by 6 bases and J by 4 bases, with 12 bases between the two germline ends. Here the CDR3 reads CASRGQLIYGYTF. The DNA of the CDR3 is TGTGCCAGCAGAGGACAGCTCATCTATGGCTACACCTTC.

This rearrangement joins TRBV7-9 to TRBJ1-1, with D possibly being TRBD1 (5 bases). Trimming pared 5 bases from V and 5 bases from J, leaving 18 bases between. The CDR3 consists of 15 residues. Germline loops: CDR1 SEHNR, CDR2 FQNEAQ (reference sequence). CDR3 DNA sequence: TGTGCCAGCAGCCCGCCGCTGGGGCTTGGGACTGAAGCTTTCTTT. This codes for CASSPPLGLGTEAFF.

This clonotype was found many times. This chain connects TRBV4-1 to TRBJ2-2; TRBD1 is a possible D gene (7 bases). V was shortened by 5 bases and J by 3 bases, with 13 bases between the two germline ends. In germline, CDR1 is MGHRA, CDR2 YSYEKL. CDR3 length: 15 amino acids. Written as DNA, the CDR3 is TGCGCCAGCAGCTTCCGCAGGGGGGACACCGGGGAGCTGTTTTTT. It encodes CASSFRRGDTGELFF.

This clonotype was seen only a few times. The chain joins TRBV3-1 to TRBJ1-2; D not certain. This CDR3 is built from 16 residues. Germline V gene sequence: CDR1 LGHDT, CDR2 YNNKEL (reference sequence). V was clipped by 0 bases and J by 1 base, with 12 bases between them. The DNA of the CDR3 is TGTGCCAGCAGCCAAGATCACGAATTCTTTAACTATGGCTACACCTTC. Translating it yields CASSQDHEFFNYGYTF.

This sequence joins TRBV28 and TRBJ2-1, with D possibly matching TRBD2 (6 bases). V lost 2 bases and J 6 bases, leaving 11 bases between the germline ends. Germline-derived CDR1 and CDR2 are MDHEN and SYDVKM. CDR3 length equals 14 residues. CDR3 in amino acids: CASSLREPSNEQFF. The CDR3 nucleotides read TGTGCCAGCAGTTTACGGGAGCCAAGCAATGAGCAGTTCTTC.

This clonotype was recorded many times. The genes are TRBV4-1 and TRBJ2-7; D unresolved. V lost 0 bases to trimming and J lost 2 bases, with 11 bases between them. The V gene's germline CDR1 is MGHRA and CDR2 YSYEKL. The CDR3 runs to 15 residues. CDR3 region: CASSQEDKKPYEQYF. Written as DNA, the CDR3 is TGCGCCAGCAGCCAAGAGGATAAAAAACCCTACGAGCAGTACTTC.

The chain links TRBV5-5 to TRBJ1-4; 10 nucleotides agree with TRBD1. Germline V CDR1 and CDR2: SGHKS, YYEKEE (reference sequence). V lost 3 bases, J lost 2 bases, and 1 base stayed unmatched. The CDR3 length is 15 residues. The CDR3 DNA reads as TGTGCCAGCAGCTGGACAGGGGGGACTAATGAAAAACTGTTTTTT. This translates into CASSWTGGTNEKLFF.

This clonotype was seen many times. V usage is TRBV12-3 or TRBV12-4 and J usage is TRBJ2-6; D unclear. V lost 5 bases and J lost 0, with 8 bases in between. The CDR3 loop spans 15 amino acids. The CDR3 sequence is CASSDALSGANVLTF. The CDR3 nucleotides are TGTGCCAGCAGTGATGCCCTCTCTGGGGCCAACGTCCTGACTTTC.

This clonotype was found a few times. The rearrangement uses TRBV4-3 and TRBJ1-1; D not certain. Germline lookup yields CDR1 LGHNA and CDR2 YSLEER. Trimming removed 3 bases from V and 2 bases from J, with 10 bases in between. CDR3 size: 14 residues. The CDR3 loop reads CASSHTSANTEAFF. CDR3 DNA sequence: TGCGCCAGCAGCCACACTTCGGCAAACACTGAAGCTTTCTTT.